This T cell receptor beta chain derives from a study of beta chain features in type 1 diabetes. Points from the study as a whole: Moderate but significant shortening of TCRB CDR3s was recorded in all four CD4+ subsets from Type 1 diabetes patients.

A note on this clone: Antigen unknown.

Every isolated RNA sample was fully reverse transcribed, so sequencing captured expressed TCRB transcripts. The study sequenced naive, central memory and regulatory T cell samples to an average of around 3.4 million reads. Method: immunoSEQ multiplex PCR; TCRdb's copy keeps in-frame clones and lacks some. The sample has over 600,000 clones, roughly 12% seen once. By way of CD45RO/CCR7/CD25/CD127/CD95/CD27, the CD4+ regulatory, stem cell-like memory, central memory and naive cells were sorted. Sorted populations were all over 95% pure. The clonotype originates from a man under 40 with type 1 diabetes. The sequencing input was naive CD4+ T cells from blood.

As DNA, the CDR3 is TGTGCCATCAGTGATGACACCCATTCACCCCTCCACTTT. Its protein is CAISDDTHSPLHF. V gene TRBV10-3 combines with J gene TRBJ1-6; D is uncertain. The CDR3 totals 13 residues. V gave up 3 bases and J gave up 8 bases, with 8 bases separating them. In germline, CDR1 is ENHRY, CDR2 SYGVKD.